Sequencing of this TCR beta chain was carried out in a study of beta chain features in type 1 diabetes (dated by TCRdb to the late 2010s). Background on the whole study: Mean age, gender distribution, total cell number and subset yield did not differ between patients and healthy donors. A total of 100 million to 110 million sorted cells were examined across all samples, and a strong correlation was observed between cell number per subset and RNA yield. In the study, TCRB repertoires of sorted circulating CD4+ T cell subsets from recently diagnosed type 1 diabetes patients were compared with those of matched healthy donors. Whereas all 30 or so donors provided naive and central memory subsets, regulatory and stem cell-like memory subsets were isolated from just 8 patients and roughly eight healthy donors.

CDR1 SGHDN and CDR2 FVKESK are derived from the germline V gene. The V end gives up 4 bases and the J end 2 bases, leaving 10 bases in the junction not matched to a gene. The CDR3 sequence holds 17 residues, the cysteine and phenylalanine included. Only CDR3 DNA remains: 51 bases, in frame from the first base. The High Capacity cDNA Reverse Transcription Kit was used to reverse transcribe all of the isolated RNA, meaning that expressed TCRB transcripts were what got sequenced. Deep immunoSEQ sequencing was performed on naive, central memory and regulatory T cell samples, with an average of roughly 3.3 million total reads per sample. Sorted cells were lysed in RLT buffer, and RNA was extracted using DNase-treated RNeasy Micro or Mini kits according to cell number. Each cell subset was processed separately to prevent cross-contamination, with patient and healthy donor samples processed together. Using the immunoSEQ multiplex PCR, TCRB sequences were amplified from cDNA into 87-bp fragments spanning the CDR3 region. The amplicons were sequenced using the Illumina HiSeq platform. The paper's processing steps were these. Synthetic template baselines were used to correct PCR bias computationally, reads within Hamming distance 2 were collapsed together, and singletons that could not be merged were discarded. By aligning reads against IMGT, V, D and J genes, CDR3 length, and insertions or deletions at six rearrangement sites were assigned. Within each subset, clonotype counts were normalized to sorted cell number, and only after that were true diversity and Gini coefficients computed with the tcR R package. The overlap coefficient, calculated on TCRB nucleotide sequences, was used to quantify repertoire sharing. Out-of-frame TCRB sequences from naive cells were analyzed to stand in for the pre-selection repertoire. In TCRdb, the immuneACCESS table is reduced to in-frame sequences with V and J assigned. These tables do not hold every clone; where another copy was compared, an unresolved V gene accounts for under half, and the others remain unexplained. The DNA was the basis for D and trimming; V, J and clone size are from that table. The sample table holds 450,000 to 550,000 clones, of which 25% to 35% were seen once. The biggest ten clones account for around 0.065% of the sample.

The paper's findings and limits, for the study overall: At VDJ recombination sites, type 1 diabetes patients had fewer insertions and more deleted nucleotides, which implies abnormalities in thymic rearrangement. The naive, central memory and regulatory TCRB repertoires appeared to resemble one another more closely among patients than among healthy donors. In all four CD4+ subsets, TCRB CDR3 length was moderately but significantly shorter in type 1 diabetes patients. HLA sub-analyses involved small numbers of individuals, so any influence of HLA type on TCRB rearrangement remained unresolved. Because cDNA was sequenced instead of genomic DNA, activated cells with high expression could be over-represented, although the groups did not differ in activation or CD3 levels. Shorter templates might be favored by PCR, yet because patient and control samples were amplified and corrected together, any such skew would affect both groups equally.

With regard to this clone: Its antigen is not yet known. No qualities accompany the bases; no much larger clone lies one base away.

From each donor, a single peripheral blood sample of about 120 mL on average was drawn into heparinised tubes. Using a panel that included CD45RO, CCR7, CD25, CD127, CD95 and CD27, naive, central memory, regulatory and stem cell-like memory CD4+ T cells were sorted on a BD FACSAria II. Purity was above 95% for every sorted population. Right away, PBMCs were isolated by Lymphoprep density gradient centrifugation and were stained directly, with no culture step. To minimize batch effects, samples were stained and sorted in pairs, one healthy donor with one patient per experiment. This receptor was obtained from a man aged 18 to 30 in good health. The rearrangement joined TRBV14 to TRBJ2-3, with 9 bases matching TRBD2. Sequences were obtained from naive CD4+ T cells from blood. The label giving this sample's cell subset or site can be read as: true naive CD4+ T cells. The nucleotides are TGTGCCAGCAGCCCGGGACTAGCCCCATTTGACACAGATACGCAGTATTTT. The translation is CASSPGLAPFDTDTQYF.